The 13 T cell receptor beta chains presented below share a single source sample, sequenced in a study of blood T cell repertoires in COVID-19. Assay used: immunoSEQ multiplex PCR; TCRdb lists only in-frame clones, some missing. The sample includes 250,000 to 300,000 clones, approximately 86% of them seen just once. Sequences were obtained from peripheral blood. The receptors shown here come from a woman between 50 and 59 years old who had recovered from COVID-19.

The CDR3 DNA is TGTGCCAGTAGTATATCAGTAGCGGACGGCGAAGCTTTCTTT. Translating gives CASSISVADGEAFF. The chain joins TRBV19 to TRBJ1-1; unclear D gene. The CDR3 sequence is 14 residues long. Germline CDR1 is LNHDA and CDR2 is SQIVND (reference sequence). Between the trimmed V and J ends, which lost 2 bases and 8 bases, there was a span of 15 bases.

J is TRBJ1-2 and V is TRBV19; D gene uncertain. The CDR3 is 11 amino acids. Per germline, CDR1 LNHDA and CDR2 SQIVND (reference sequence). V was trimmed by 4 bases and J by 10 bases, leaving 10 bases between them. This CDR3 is CASSTTRFYTF. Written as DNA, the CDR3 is TGTGCCAGTAGTACCACCCGGTTCTACACCTTC. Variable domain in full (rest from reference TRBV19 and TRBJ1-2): DGGITQSPKYLFRKEGQNVTLSCEQNLNHDAMYWYRQDPGQGLRLIYYSQIVNDFQKGDIAEGYSVSREKKESFPLTVTSAQKNPTAFYLCASSTTRFYTFGSGTRLTVV.

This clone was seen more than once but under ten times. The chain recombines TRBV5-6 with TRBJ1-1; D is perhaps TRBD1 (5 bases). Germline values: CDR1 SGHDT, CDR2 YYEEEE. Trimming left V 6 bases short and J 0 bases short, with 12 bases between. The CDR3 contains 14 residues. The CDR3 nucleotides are TGTGCCAGCACCCCGGACACCTTGAACACTGAAGCTTTCTTT. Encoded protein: CASTPDTLNTEAFF.

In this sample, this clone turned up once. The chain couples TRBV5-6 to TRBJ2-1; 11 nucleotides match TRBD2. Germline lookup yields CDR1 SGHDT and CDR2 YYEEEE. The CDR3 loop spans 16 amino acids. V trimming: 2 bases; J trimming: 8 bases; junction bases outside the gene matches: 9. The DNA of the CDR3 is TGTGCCAGCAGCTTAGGTAGCGGGGGGGCGATCTATGAGCAGTTCTTC. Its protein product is CASSLGSGGAIYEQFF. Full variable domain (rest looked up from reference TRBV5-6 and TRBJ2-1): DAGVTQSPTHLIKTRGQQVTLRCSPKSGHDTVSWYQQALGQGPQFIFQYYEEEERQRGNFPDRFSGHQFPNYSSELNVNALLLGDSALYLCASSLGSGGAIYEQFFGPGTRLTVL.

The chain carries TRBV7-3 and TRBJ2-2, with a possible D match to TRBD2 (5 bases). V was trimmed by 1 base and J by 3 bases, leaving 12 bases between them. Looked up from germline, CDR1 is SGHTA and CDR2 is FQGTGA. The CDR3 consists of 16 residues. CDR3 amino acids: CASSLRPGTDTGELFF. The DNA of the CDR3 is TGTGCCAGCAGCTTAAGGCCGGGAACCGACACCGGGGAGCTGTTTTTT.

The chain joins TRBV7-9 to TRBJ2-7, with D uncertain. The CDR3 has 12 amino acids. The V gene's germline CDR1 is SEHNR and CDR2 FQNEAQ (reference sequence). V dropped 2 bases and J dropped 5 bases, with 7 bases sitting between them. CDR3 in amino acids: CASSLMSDEQYF. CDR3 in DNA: TGTGCCAGCAGCTTAATGTCGGACGAGCAGTACTTC.

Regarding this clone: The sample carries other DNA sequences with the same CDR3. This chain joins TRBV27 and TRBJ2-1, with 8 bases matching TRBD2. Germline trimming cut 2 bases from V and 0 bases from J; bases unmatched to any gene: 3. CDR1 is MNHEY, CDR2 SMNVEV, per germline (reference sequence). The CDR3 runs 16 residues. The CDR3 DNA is TGTGCCAGCAGTTTACTAGCGGGTGGCTCCTACAATGAGCAGTTCTTC. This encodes CASSLLAGGSYNEQFF.

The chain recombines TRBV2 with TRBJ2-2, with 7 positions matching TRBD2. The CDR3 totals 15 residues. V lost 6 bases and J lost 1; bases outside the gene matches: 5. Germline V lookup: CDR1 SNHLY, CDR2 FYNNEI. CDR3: CASRGDYVNTGELFF. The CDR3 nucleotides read TGTGCCAGCAGGGGGGACTACGTGAACACCGGGGAGCTGTTTTTT. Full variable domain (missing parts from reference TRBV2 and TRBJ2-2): EPEVTQTPSHQVTQMGQEVILRCVPISNHLYFYWYRQILGQKVEFLVSFYNNEISEKSEIFDDQFSVERPDGSNFTLKIRSTKLEDSAMYFCASRGDYVNTGELFFGEGSRLTVL.

CDR3 loop: CASSLGQSHYGYTF. Here the CDR3 DNA reads TGTGCCAGCAGCTTAGGGCAAAGTCACTATGGCTACACCTTC. V usage is TRBV11-2 and J usage is TRBJ1-2; D is unclear. The CDR3 is 14 residues long. CDR1 is SGHAT and CDR2 is FQNNGV in the germline V gene. Trimming pared 1 base from V and 3 bases from J, leaving 9 bases between.

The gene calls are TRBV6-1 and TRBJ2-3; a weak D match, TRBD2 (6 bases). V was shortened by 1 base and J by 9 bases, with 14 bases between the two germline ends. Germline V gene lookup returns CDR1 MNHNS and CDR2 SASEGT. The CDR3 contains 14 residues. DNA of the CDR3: TGTGCCAGCAGTGAAGTATGGGGGGTGGGGACGCAGTATTTT. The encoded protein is CASSEVWGVGTQYF.

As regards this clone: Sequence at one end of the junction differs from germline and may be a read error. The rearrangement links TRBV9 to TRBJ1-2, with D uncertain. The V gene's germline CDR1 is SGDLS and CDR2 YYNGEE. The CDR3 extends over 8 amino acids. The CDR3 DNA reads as TGTGCCAGCAGCGCAACTTCATTC. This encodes CASSATSF. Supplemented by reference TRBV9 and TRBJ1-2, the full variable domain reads DSGVTQTPKHLITATGQRVTLRCSPRSGDLSVYWYQQSLDQGLQFLIQYYNGEERAKGNILERFSAQQFPDLHSELNLSSLELGDSALYFCASSATSFGSGTRLTVV.

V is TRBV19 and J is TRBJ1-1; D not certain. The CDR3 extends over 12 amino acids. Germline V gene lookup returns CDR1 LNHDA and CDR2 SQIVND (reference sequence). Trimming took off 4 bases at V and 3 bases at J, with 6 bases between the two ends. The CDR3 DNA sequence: TGTGCCAGTAGTACTTCGTACACTGAAGCTTTCTTT. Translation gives CASSTSYTEAFF.

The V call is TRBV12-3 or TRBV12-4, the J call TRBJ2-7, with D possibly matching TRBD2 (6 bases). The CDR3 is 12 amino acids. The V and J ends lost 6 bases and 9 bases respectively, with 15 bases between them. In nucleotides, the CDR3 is TGTGCCAGCAGAGGACTATTCGGAGGGCAGTACTTC. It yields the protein CASRGLFGGQYF.